Shown below are 26 T cell receptor beta chains from a single sample sequenced in a study of shared clonotypes between healthy human individuals. Clones were read by immunoSEQ multiplex PCR, and TCRdb kept only the in-frame ones, dropping some. The table records fewer than 850,000 clones, roughly 88% of them present only once. The sample taken for sequencing was memory CD8+ T cells from PBMCs. Subset defined: CD45RO+ cells pooled with CCR7-negative TemRA cells. The receptors originated from a man between 18 and 35 years old in good health. Some clones in this sample may be carry-over from other donors' samples.

This sequence joins TRBV13 and TRBJ2-7; D is unclear. CDR1 and CDR2 from the germline V gene are PRHDT and FYEKMQ (reference sequence). CDR3 length: 18 residues. V was pared by 0 bases and J by 0 bases, with 18 bases between. The DNA for the CDR3 is TGTGCCAGCAGCTTAGGGCTCGCGACGCCGGCCAGCTCCTACGAGCAGTACTTC. The encoded protein is CASSLGLATPASSYEQYF.

The J gene is TRBJ1-1, the V gene TRBV11-2, with D tentatively TRBD1 (6 bases). V lost 2 bases to trimming and J lost 4 bases, with 11 bases between them. The CDR3 has 14 amino acids. Germline V gene sequence: CDR1 SGHAT, CDR2 FQNNGV. The CDR3 bases are TGTGCCAGCAGCTTATACGGGGGGGCCACTGAAGCTTTCTTT. Encoded protein: CASSLYGGATEAFF.

J is TRBJ1-5 and V is TRBV25-1; TRBD1 is a possible D gene (6 bases). The germline CDR1 and CDR2 sequences are MGHDK and SYGVNS. The CDR3 spans 14 residues. V was clipped by 3 bases and J by 3 bases, with 9 bases between them. CDR3 sequence: CASSDGDTNQPQHF. The CDR3 nucleotides read TGTGCCAGCAGTGATGGGGACACCAATCAGCCCCAGCATTTT. Together with reference TRBV25-1 and TRBJ1-5, the CDR3 gives the full variable domain: EADIYQTPRYLVIGTGKKITLECSQTMGHDKMYWYQQDPGMELHLIHYSYGVNSTEKGDLSSESTVSRIRTEHFPLTLESARPSHTSQYLCASSDGDTNQPQHFGDGTRLSIL.

The V gene is TRBV6-5, the J gene TRBJ2-7; D is perhaps TRBD1 (6 bases). In germline, CDR1 is MNHEY, CDR2 SVGAGI. The V end lost 0 bases, the J end lost 5 bases, and 14 bases lay between the germline ends. The length of the CDR3 is 15 residues. This CDR3 reads CASSYSLARGNEQYF. In nucleotides, the CDR3 is TGTGCCAGCAGTTACTCGTTGGCCAGGGGTAACGAGCAGTACTTC.

This chain joins TRBV7-9 and TRBJ2-4, with TRBD1 identical over 7 bases. CDR1 is SEHNR and CDR2 is FQNEAQ in the germline V gene (reference sequence). The CDR3 runs 13 residues. After removal of 5 bases from V and 16 bases from J, the junction contained 14 bases not matched to a gene. CDR3 DNA: TGTGCCAGCAGCCCGCCTGGACAGGTTCCTACTTACTTC. Its protein is CASSPPGQVPTYF.

The V and J genes are TRBV29-1 and TRBJ2-7; D ambiguous. CDR1 is SQVTM and CDR2 is ANQGSEA in the germline V gene. CDR3 length equals 13 residues. Trimming removed 7 bases from V and 2 bases from J, with 15 bases in between. For the CDR3, the DNA is TGCAGCGCCGTAAGTGGGCTCACCTACGAGCAGTACTTC. The encoded protein is CSAVSGLTYEQYF.

CDR3 nucleotide sequence: TGTGCCAGCAGTTCGAAGGGAGCTACGGGTCAGCCCCAGCATTTT. Its protein is CASSSKGATGQPQHF. The chain combines TRBV28 with TRBJ1-5; D is uncertain. Trimming removed 4 bases from V and 6 bases from J, with 16 bases in between. The length of the CDR3 is 15 residues. CDR1 MDHEN and CDR2 SYDVKM come from the germline V gene.

This clone was found once. This chain links TRBV4-1 with TRBJ1-4; D not resolved. With 7 bases removed from V and 5 bases from J, the gap between germline ends came to 17 bases. The length of the CDR3 is 15 residues. Germline-derived CDR1 and CDR2 are MGHRA and YSYEKL. CDR3 sequence (DNA): TGCGCCAGCACCACCGGTGTTTCCCTCAATGAAAAACTGTTTTTT. Translation gives CASTTGVSLNEKLFF.

This clone has a single count. The chain carries TRBV19 and TRBJ1-4; the D gene is possibly TRBD1 (6 bases). Deletions cut 5 bases from V and 0 bases from J, with 10 bases between. CDR1 LNHDA and CDR2 SQIVND come from the germline V gene (reference sequence). The CDR3 covers 15 residues. Here the CDR3 reads CASSPRTATNEKLFF. CDR3 nucleotides: TGTGCCAGTAGTCCGAGGACAGCAACTAATGAAAAACTGTTTTTT.

The chain combines TRBV7-3 with TRBJ2-7; perhaps TRBD2 as D (6 bases). V lost 7 bases and J 3 bases, leaving 13 bases between the germline ends. The germline V gene has CDR1 SGHTA and CDR2 FQGTGA. This CDR3 has 13 residues. The CDR3 bases are TGTGCCAGCAAGGAACTAGCAGACTACGAGCAGTACTTC. Protein sequence: CASKELADYEQYF.

V gene TRBV7-8 combines with J gene TRBJ2-1; D possibly matches TRBD1 or TRBD2 (5 bases each). The CDR3 runs 15 residues. The V gene's germline CDR1 is SGHVS and CDR2 FQNEAQ. V was cut by 4 bases and J by 9 bases, with 19 bases left in between. In DNA form, the CDR3 reads TGTGCCAGCAGCTCCCACCCCTCCGCCGGGGCTGAGCAGTTCTTC. It translates to CASSSHPSAGAEQFF.

This chain joins TRBV28 and TRBJ2-1, with 13 bases lining up with TRBD2. The CDR3 is made up of 14 amino acids. Germline V gene sequence: CDR1 MDHEN, CDR2 SYDVKM. V trimming: 5 bases; J trimming: 7 bases; junction bases outside the gene matches: 2. The CDR3 sequence: CASSGLAGVNEQFF. Written as DNA, the CDR3 is TGTGCCAGCAGTGGACTAGCGGGAGTAAATGAGCAGTTCTTC.

The chain is built from TRBV9 and TRBJ2-7; D unclear. The length of the CDR3 is 14 residues. V dropped 0 bases and J dropped 3 bases, with 10 bases sitting between them. Looked up from germline, CDR1 is SGDLS and CDR2 is YYNGEE. CDR3 coding DNA: TGTGCCAGCAGCGTAGGTGTGACACTCTACGAGCAGTACTTC. This encodes CASSVGVTLYEQYF.

The rearrangement uses TRBV6-5 and TRBJ2-2; possible D gene TRBD1, 5 bases. Trimming took 4 bases from V and 5 from J, leaving 11 bases between them. In germline, CDR1 is MNHEY, CDR2 SVGAGI. The CDR3 is 14 amino acids. Here the CDR3 DNA reads TGTGCCAGCAGTTTTAATCCAGGGACCGGGGAGCTGTTTTTT. It is translated as CASSFNPGTGELFF.

This clone was seen more than once but under ten times. The chain uses TRBV28 and TRBJ1-1; D may be TRBD1 (5 bases). V lost 5 bases, J lost 10 bases, and 11 bases lay in between. The CDR3 covers 11 residues. Germline lookup yields CDR1 MDHEN and CDR2 SYDVKM. CDR3 region: CASSRRDGAFF. In nucleotides, the CDR3 is TGTGCCAGCAGTCGGCGGGACGGAGCTTTCTTT.

This chain links TRBV7-8 with TRBJ2-2; D gene ambiguous. The CDR3 has 14 residues. V gave up 2 bases and J gave up 5 bases, with 9 bases separating them. CDR1 SGHVS and CDR2 FQNEAQ come from the germline V gene. The CDR3 is CASSLSSPTGELFF. The CDR3 DNA sequence: TGTGCCAGCAGCTTAAGTTCCCCAACCGGGGAGCTGTTTTTT.

The chain combines TRBV5-4 with TRBJ1-1, with D possibly matching TRBD1 (6 bases). Trimming took off 2 bases at V and 5 bases at J, with 13 bases between the two ends. CDR3 length equals 14 residues. Germline V CDR1 and CDR2: SGHNT, YYREEE (reference sequence). This CDR3 reads CASSFRTVGTEAFF. In nucleotides, the CDR3 is TGTGCCAGCAGCTTTCGGACAGTTGGGACTGAAGCTTTCTTT. The entire variable domain, with the rest obtained from reference TRBV5-4 and TRBJ1-1, is as follows: ETGVTQSPTHLIKTRGQQVTLRCSSQSGHNTVSWYQQALGQGPQFIFQYYREEENGRGNFPPRFSGLQFPNYSSELNVNALELDDSALYLCASSFRTVGTEAFFGQGTRLTVV.

This clone was observed once. The chain recombines TRBV9 with TRBJ2-2, with D tentatively TRBD2 (5 bases). Looked up from germline, CDR1 is SGDLS and CDR2 is YYNGEE. V dropped 4 bases and J dropped 4 bases, with 14 bases sitting between them. This CDR3 is built from 15 residues. CDR3 loop: CASSLAGLSTGELFF. CDR3 coding DNA: TGTGCCAGCAGCCTAGCCGGATTGAGCACCGGGGAGCTGTTTTTT.

V and J are TRBV14 and TRBJ2-7; no reliable D call. The CDR3 contains 17 residues. V dropped 2 bases and J dropped 0 bases, with 17 bases sitting between them. Germline V gene sequence: CDR1 SGHDN, CDR2 FVKESK. The CDR3 DNA is TGTGCCAGCAGCCAACAGGCTATAGGGTTTAGCTCCTACGAGCAGTACTTC. Protein sequence: CASSQQAIGFSSYEQYF.

CDR3 in amino acids: CASSSGQGAIVGELFF. CDR3 in DNA: TGTGCCAGTAGTTCCGGACAGGGGGCTATCGTCGGGGAGCTGTTTTTT. V gene TRBV19 combines with J gene TRBJ2-2; 11 positions match TRBD1. The CDR3 length is 16 residues. V gave up 5 bases and J gave up 7 bases; unmatched junction bases: 9. Germline values: CDR1 LNHDA, CDR2 SQIVND (reference sequence).

The chain has TRBV27 and TRBJ2-7; 9 nucleotides agree with TRBD1. There are 14 residues in the CDR3. Losses at the gene ends were 5 bases for V and 4 bases for J; bases not matched to a gene: 6. Germline CDR1 reads MNHEY; CDR2 reads SMNVEV (reference sequence). The CDR3 protein is CASSHHRGQYEQYF. The CDR3 region has the DNA TGTGCCAGCAGTCACCACAGGGGGCAGTACGAGCAGTACTTC.

The rearrangement links TRBV19 to TRBJ1-1; D remains ambiguous. This CDR3 region has 13 residues. The germline V and J ends were trimmed by 4 bases and 3 bases, with 9 bases remaining between them. The V gene's germline CDR1 is LNHDA and CDR2 SQIVND (reference sequence). The CDR3 sequence: CASSNGIHTEAFF. The CDR3 region has the DNA TGTGCCAGTAGTAACGGAATACACACTGAAGCTTTCTTT.

V gene TRBV4-3 combines with J gene TRBJ2-7; D perhaps matches TRBD2 (5 bases). This CDR3 has 16 amino acids. The V gene lost 0 bases and the J gene lost 2 bases, with 14 bases spanning the gap. Germline CDR1 LGHNA, CDR2 YSLEER. The CDR3 loop is CASSQDAPAETYEQYF. The DNA for the CDR3 is TGCGCCAGCAGCCAAGATGCCCCAGCGGAGACCTACGAGCAGTACTTC.

Note on this clone: Other nucleotide sequences from this sample produce the same CDR3. The chain has TRBV29-1 and TRBJ2-7, with unresolved D. CDR3 length: 11 amino acids. Germline V lookup: CDR1 SQVTM, CDR2 ANQGSEA. The V gene lost 0 bases and the J gene lost 3 bases, with 3 bases spanning the gap. This CDR3 is CSVEDSYEQYF. For the CDR3, the DNA is TGCAGCGTTGAAGACAGCTACGAGCAGTACTTC.

The J gene is TRBJ1-2, the V gene TRBV19, with D hard to call. CDR1 and CDR2 from the germline V gene are LNHDA and SQIVND (reference sequence). With 7 bases removed from V and 3 bases from J, the gap between germline ends came to 21 bases. The CDR3 is 16 residues long. The CDR3 spells CASISSKEGADYGYTF. The CDR3, as DNA: TGTGCCAGTATCTCTTCAAAGGAGGGTGCGGACTATGGCTACACCTTC.

This rearrangement joins TRBV28 to TRBJ2-2; 9 nucleotides line up with TRBD1. This CDR3 has 15 residues. V lost 5 bases, J lost 6 bases, and 7 bases stayed unmatched. Germline assignment: CDR1 MDHEN and CDR2 SYDVKM. CDR3 in DNA: TGTGCCAGCAGTCCGGGACAGGGACTATCCGGGGAGCTGTTTTTT. Amino acids: CASSPGQGLSGELFF.